This TCR beta chain was found in a study of T cells in women clearing cervical HPV infection (dated by TCRdb to the late 2010s). Turning to the overall study: The cases were 20 to 30 women with histologically confirmed HPV16-related CIN3 or worse, and 2 of those women had invasive cancers. Among cases, blood sampling occurred a median of roughly 160 days after lesion detection, with an interquartile range of roughly 90 to 200 days. The exploratory proof-of-principle case-control study was nested within the Guanacaste HPV Natural History Study in Costa Rica and compared TCR repertoires across cervical HPV16 outcomes. The controls were 25 women whose single incident HPV16 infection cleared within 12 months with no development of precancer or cancer. As quality controls, five blinded duplicates were added to each group, bringing the total to approximately 60 samples made up of roughly 50 participants and around 10 replicates. Case blood was taken at the visit when the lesion was first identified, whereas control blood was taken when infection was no longer detected. A median age of almost 35 years was observed in cases versus roughly 38 in controls, and no significant differences in baseline characteristics were found. HLA typing was available for only a few women, so HLA type could not be excluded as a confounder. The parent cohort enrolled over 8,500 women aged 18 or older in Guanacaste, Costa Rica, in about 1993 to 1994 and followed the women for around seven years. Cases and controls were matched on age within five years and on year of sample collection.

From the cysteine up to the phenylalanine, the CDR3 has a length of 14 residues. The CDR3 was read in part: 33 bases, with the frame set at base 1. The germline V gene (reference sequence) sets CDR1 to DFQATT and CDR2 to SNEGSKA. General findings and caveats noted by the study authors: TRBV6-7 relative abundance was lower in cases than in controls (approximately 0.1% versus 0.16%; Bonferroni P = 0.0008). The cross-sectional design could not show whether the associations came before the infection or were a result of it, and neither effector/memory subsets nor HPV-specific T cells were isolated. CIN3+ cases had significantly higher TCR repertoire richness than controls across sequencing depths, but evenness did not differ between the groups. Random forest classifiers combining richness and V gene abundances distinguished cases from controls with an estimated AUC of 0.8 to 0.9. Because the number of T cells in each sample was unknown, differences in richness could reflect differing T-cell content rather than repertoire biology.

Worth noting for this clone: The antigen it recognizes is unknown. The CDR3 is cut off 3 residues early in the read; its end comes from the germline J gene.

Every participant had a single incident cervical HPV16 infection, and women with prevalent HPV16 infections were excluded. Cervical HPV DNA was detected by MY09/MY11 PCR and genotyped by dot-blot hybridization. Around 15 mL of heparinized blood were centrifuged, and the buffy coat was aliquoted, frozen at -30°C, then stored at -80°C. QIAGEN kits were used to extract genomic DNA from buffy coat specimens. TCR beta CDR3 regions were amplified by multiplex PCR using the immunoSEQ assay from an average of roughly 1,100 ng genomic DNA per sample. To correct primer bias, the assay used a complete synthetic TCR repertoire to set an amplification baseline. Amplicons were sequenced on the Illumina platform. The authors' analysis ran thus. Sequences were error-corrected by clustering with frequency ratios and a modified nearest-neighbor algorithm and were then analyzed in the immunoSEQ Analyzer with IMGT gene definitions. TCR richness and evenness were averaged over 20 rarefaction repeats at each rarefaction depth, excluding samples with fewer sequences than the depth. Wilcoxon rank sum tests with FDR correction were used to compare V, D and J gene relative abundances between the groups. An intraclass correlation of roughly 95% for TCR richness and an average of around 76% across over 65 gene segments were obtained from the blinded duplicates. Imported from immuneACCESS, the table was reduced by TCRdb to in-frame sequences with V and J called. These copies leave out some clones; in studies compared against another copy, an unresolved V gene accounts for under half, and the cause of the remainder is not known. D and trimming were read from the DNA, whereas the V and J calls and clone size are those reported in that table. The sample table records approximately 18,000 clones. The ten largest clonotypes hold under 3.5% of the sample.

The sequence is built from TRBV20-1 and TRBJ1-2; a stretch of 7 junction bases matches TRBD1. The specimen was blood buffy coat. The sequence was obtained from a woman between 18 and 69 years old with a cervical HPV16 infection that either progressed to CIN3+ or cleared (not recorded which). The DNA read from the CDR3 is TGCAGTGCTAGAGGGGATGAGGCAGGGGGGGGC. This is translated as CSARGDEAGGG. The whole CDR3 is CSARGDEAGGGYTF.